This TCR beta chain appears in the sequencing data of a study of graft-versus-host responses after intestinal transplantation (dated by TCRdb to about 2021). Describing the broader study: The transplants that recipients received were multivisceral, liver-intestinal, or isolated intestinal. Alloreactive clones were identified by sequencing pre-transplant mixed lymphocyte reaction products and comparing these products with unstimulated pre-transplant donor and recipient T cells. Rather than going through the commercial service, samples from a few later patients were sequenced in-house on an Illumina MiSeq and processed with MiXCR. Donor T cell macrochimerism was defined as a peak of at least 4% donor T cells among recipient peripheral blood mononuclear cells. After intestinal transplantation, graft-versus-host and host-versus-graft alloreactive T cell clones were followed in the graft, circulation and bone marrow using bulk TCR-beta CDR3 sequencing. The cohort enrolled 24 intestinal transplant recipients including one retransplant, and a few patients lacking pretransplant specimens were excluded. Every recipient was given anti-thymocyte globulin induction, followed by roughly 3 years of maintenance tacrolimus and steroids. The paper as a whole reports these results and caveats: Peak levels of circulating GvH clones were associated with declines in HvG clones early after transplant. GvH clones were detected in recipient bone marrow, and some appeared earlier in ileal mucosa or blood, consistent with an intestinal mucosal origin. In patients with donor T cell macrochimerism, the allografts had high GvH to HvG T cell clonal ratios. Conclusions were limited by the relatively low number and heterogeneity of intestinal transplant patients.

As to this clone: No antigen is known for it. Base qualities were left out, and no much larger clone turns up one base away.

Relative to germline, V is missing 3 bases and J is missing 3 bases, with 0 bases of the junction outside any gene match. The CDR3 measures 14 amino acids from cysteine to phenylalanine. The CDR3 DNA has 42 bases and is translated from base 1. The germline V gene yields SGHRS for CDR1 and YFSETQ for CDR2. This specimen's time point label, interpreted: cells obtained before transplantation from donor or recipient. CD3+CD4+ and CD3+CD8+ populations were FACS-sorted from unstimulated pre-transplant donor and recipient cells taken from spleen or lymph nodes. Preparation of the library involved the immunoSEQ multiplex PCR assay. For most patients, genomic DNA was isolated with the Qiagen DNeasy Blood and Tissue Kit and shipped frozen to Adaptive Biotechnologies for TCR sequencing. Adaptive Biotechnologies carried out high-throughput TCR-beta CDR3 sequencing of genomic DNA for most patients. As for the authors' bioinformatics: Adaptive's ImmunoSEQ software supplied the TCR sequencing data for around 19 patients, while MiXCR and VDJtools were used to process a few other patients. To correct CD4 versus CD8 sorting errors, sequences present in both subsets at a frequency ratio below 5:1 were removed. CDR3 nucleotide sequences shared between donor and recipient were removed because their origin could not be assigned. Alloreactive clones required at least 2-fold expansion over unstimulated cells and minimum CFSE-low frequency of 0.002% (template counts) or 0.001% (read counts). A clone was considered mappable if detected in the sequenced pre-transplant spleen, lymph node, or MLR CFSE-low populations of the donor or recipient. Cumulative frequency of alloreactive clones was calculated as a percentage of all sequences weighted by copy number. The table was pulled from immuneACCESS by TCRdb, which kept in-frame rearrangements only. Such tables lose some clones; where checked, under half of the loss comes from unresolved V genes, and the rest has no known cause. That table furnishes V, J and clone size, whereas the DNA furnished D and trimming. Counted in this sample were approximately 110,000 clones; approximately 92% of them appeared once. The ten largest make up roughly 0.24% of the sample.

The input for sequencing was unstimulated CD4+ T cells sorted from spleen or lymph node cells, taken before transplant. The receptor was derived from a human donor who was the organ donor for an intestinal transplant. The V and J genes are TRBV5-1 and TRBJ1-3; TRBD1 lines up with 10 middle nucleotides. The DNA sequence is as follows: TGCGCCAGCAGCTGGACAGGGGGTGGAAACACCATATATTTT. Its product reads: CASSWTGGGNTIYF.